The 27 T cell receptor beta chains in this list originate from one sample, sequenced in a study of cytomegalovirus exposure and HLA in healthy donors. It was with 60 Vbeta and 13 Jbeta primers that the PCR ran. Some clones are missing from TCRdb's copy, which holds only in-frame ones; the method was immunoSEQ multiplex PCR. This table has under 200,000 clones, roughly nine tenths appearing once. What was sequenced was PBMCs. All receptors derive from a boy aged 2 to 10 in good health and CMV-seronegative.

The chain carries TRBV6-1 and TRBJ1-1, with D uncertain. Per the germline V gene, CDR1 is MNHNS and CDR2 is SASEGT. This CDR3 region has 13 residues. V was cut by 2 bases and J by 1 base, with 5 bases left in between. The CDR3 DNA sequence: TGTGCCAGCAGTGAAATCTGGAACACTGAAGCTTTCTTT. Its protein product is CASSEIWNTEAFF.

The J gene is TRBJ1-1, the V gene TRBV10-3; tentative D call: TRBD1 (6 bases). CDR1 is ENHRY and CDR2 is SYGVKD in the germline V gene. Trimming shortened V by 11 bases and J by 2 bases, and 18 bases separated the two germline ends. The CDR3 has 14 amino acids. The CDR3 DNA reads as TGTGCCGCACGGGTGGGGGGGCCCAACACTGAAGCTTTCTTT. This encodes CAARVGGPNTEAFF.

This clone showed up just a few times. The gene calls are TRBV25-1 and TRBJ1-3, with a weak D call TRBD1 (5 bases). Germline CDR1 and CDR2: MGHDK and SYGVNS. Trimming shortened V by 3 bases and J by 0 bases, and 15 bases separated the two germline ends. CDR3 length equals 17 residues. The CDR3 region has the DNA TGTGCCAGCAGTGACGCACAGACAGAGACCTCTGGAAACACCATATATTTT. Translated: CASSDAQTETSGNTIYF.

The J gene is TRBJ2-3, the V gene TRBV4-1; TRBD2 aligns across 7 bases. CDR3 length equals 17 residues. CDR1 and CDR2 (germline): MGHRA, YSYEKL. Trimming removed 0 bases from V and 4 bases from J; junction bases left unmatched: 10. The CDR3: CASSQEPSGTAADTQYF. In nucleotides, the CDR3 is TGCGCCAGCAGCCAAGAACCTAGCGGAACGGCCGCAGATACGCAGTATTTT.

V usage is TRBV5-4 and J usage is TRBJ2-3; 8 bases are shared with TRBD2. J was trimmed by 4 bases and V by 0 bases; bases with no gene match: 10. Germline V gene lookup returns CDR1 SGHNT and CDR2 YYREEE (reference sequence). The CDR3 is 17 residues long. For the CDR3, the DNA is TGTGCCAGCAGCTTGGGAGGCGGGGGGAAGTGGGCAGATACGCAGTATTTT. It yields the protein CASSLGGGGKWADTQYF.

The chain recombines TRBV19 with TRBJ2-2, with TRBD1 matching over 7 bases. CDR3 length: 15 amino acids. The germline V gene encodes CDR1 LNHDA and CDR2 SQIVND (reference sequence). Trimming cost V 7 bases and J 6 bases; bases outside gene matches: 11. In DNA form, the CDR3 reads TGTGCCAGTACCCAAGGGGGACAGACTTCCGGGGAGCTGTTTTTT. Its translation is CASTQGGQTSGELFF.

The rearrangement uses TRBV7-9 and TRBJ2-7, with D possibly being TRBD1 (6 bases). CDR1 is SEHNR, CDR2 FQNEAQ, per germline (reference sequence). Trimming removed 5 bases from V and 0 bases from J, with 17 bases in between. The CDR3 sequence is 16 residues long. Here the CDR3 reads CASSPTGTTLSYEQYF. CDR3 sequence (DNA): TGTGCCAGCAGCCCGACCGGGACAACCCTCTCCTACGAGCAGTACTTC.

J is TRBJ2-1 and V is TRBV30; TRBD1 agrees at 8 bases. The V and J ends lost 5 bases and 0 bases, in that order; junction bases with no gene match: 6. CDR3 length equals 15 residues. Germline V gene data show CDR1 as GTSNPN and CDR2 as SVGIG (reference sequence). CDR3 amino acids: CAWVRDRYSYNEQFF. The CDR3 nucleotides are TGTGCCTGGGTTCGGGACAGGTACTCCTACAATGAGCAGTTCTTC.

The V gene is TRBV5-1, the J gene TRBJ2-3; 13 bases are a match to TRBD2. The CDR3 contains 15 residues. Per germline, CDR1 SGHRS and CDR2 YFSETQ. V shed 4 bases and J 5 bases; nucleotides not matched to a gene: 4. The CDR3 spells CASSITSGRGDTQYF. CDR3 DNA: TGCGCCAGCAGCATAACTAGCGGGAGGGGAGATACGCAGTATTTT.

The V call is TRBV10-3, the J call TRBJ1-1; 7 nucleotides match TRBD1. Per germline, CDR1 ENHRY and CDR2 SYGVKD. The CDR3 is 15 amino acids. V lost 4 bases to trimming and J lost 3 bases; unmatched junction nucleotides: 8. For the CDR3, the DNA is TGTGCCATCAGTGGAGCAGGGGGAGTGGACACTGAAGCTTTCTTT. Protein sequence: CAISGAGGVDTEAFF.

The CDR3 DNA sequence: TGTGCCAGTAGTATTGACTCTATGAACACTGAAGCTTTCTTT. This encodes CASSIDSMNTEAFF. The rearrangement links TRBV19 to TRBJ1-1; the D is unclear. Germline CDR1 LNHDA, CDR2 SQIVND (reference sequence). Trimming removed 3 bases from V and 0 bases from J, with 8 bases in between. The CDR3 is 14 amino acids.

The chain carries TRBV5-8 and TRBJ1-2; 9 nucleotides match TRBD1. Germline CDR1 and CDR2: SGHTS and YDEGEE. V lost 4 bases to trimming and J lost 2 bases; unmatched junction nucleotides: 6. This CDR3 is 15 amino acids long. CDR3 in amino acids: CASSAGQGRNYGYTF. The CDR3 DNA sequence: TGTGCCAGCAGCGCGGGACAGGGACGAAACTATGGCTACACCTTC.

The chain recombines TRBV7-9 with TRBJ1-5; D call uncertain. The CDR3 runs to 14 residues. CDR1 and CDR2 from the germline V gene are SEHNR and FQNEAQ (reference sequence). Trimming took off 1 base at V and 3 bases at J, with 7 bases between the two ends. Here the CDR3 DNA reads TGTGCCAGCAGCTTAGAGGACTTCAATCAGCCCCAGCATTTT. It specifies CASSLEDFNQPQHF.

This clone came up a few times. The chain has TRBV7-3 and TRBJ2-1, with D maybe TRBD2 (6 bases). The V and J ends lost 5 bases and 5 bases respectively, with 13 bases between them. Germline V gene lookup returns CDR1 SGHTA and CDR2 FQGTGA. The CDR3 has 14 amino acids. CDR3 in amino acids: CASSMFGTHNEQFF. CDR3 DNA: TGTGCCAGCAGCATGTTCGGGACTCACAATGAGCAGTTCTTC.

The chain recombines TRBV28 with TRBJ2-5; D not resolved. CDR3 length: 10 residues. V gave up 4 bases and J gave up 5 bases, with 2 bases separating them. Germline V gene sequence: CDR1 MDHEN, CDR2 SYDVKM. Here the CDR3 DNA reads TGTGCCAGCAGTTCGGAGACCCAGTACTTC. Its protein is CASSSETQYF.

The rearrangement links TRBV7-9 to TRBJ2-3; 10 bases map to TRBD1. Germline assignment: CDR1 SEHNR and CDR2 FQNEAQ (reference sequence). This CDR3 is built from 18 residues. Trimming took 5 bases from V and 6 from J; bases not matched to a gene: 17. CDR3 sequence (DNA): TGTGCCAGCAGCGCGACAGGGGGCAAGGTTGTGCGGGGGGATACGCAGTATTTT. This gives the protein CASSATGGKVVRGDTQYF.

This chain connects TRBV15 to TRBJ1-3, with 7 bases identical to TRBD1. CDR1 is LNHNV, CDR2 YYDKDF, per germline (reference sequence). J lost 4 bases, V lost 5 bases, and 11 bases had no gene match. The CDR3 length is 16 residues. The CDR3 region has the DNA TGTGCCACCAGCCCGGGACAGCTTTCGAGCGGAAACACCATATATTTT. Translating gives CATSPGQLSSGNTIYF.

The rearrangement joins TRBV28 to TRBJ2-2, with 9 positions matching TRBD1. Trimming took 5 bases from V and 4 from J; bases not matched to a gene: 5. CDR3 size: 15 residues. CDR1 is MDHEN and CDR2 is SYDVKM in the germline V gene. The CDR3 nucleotides are TGTGCCAGCAGTGGTACAGGGGGCCCCACCGGGGAGCTGTTTTTT. Translating it yields CASSGTGGPTGELFF.

The V and J genes are TRBV28 and TRBJ2-7, with 7 bases that match TRBD2. Germline CDR1 reads MDHEN; CDR2 reads SYDVKM. The V segment lost 5 bases and the J segment 2 bases; nucleotides outside the gene matches: 9. The CDR3 totals 15 residues. CDR3 sequence (DNA): TGTGCCAGCAGTCCTTACGGGAGGCCTACCTACGAGCAGTACTTC. Amino acids: CASSPYGRPTYEQYF.

The V and J genes are TRBV6-5 and TRBJ2-7, with D hard to call. Germline CDR1 is MNHEY and CDR2 is SVGAGI. This CDR3 has 13 amino acids. V shed 4 bases and J shed 3 bases, with 10 bases lying between them. Here the CDR3 DNA reads TGTGCCAGCAGTTCCACTCACTGCTACGAGCAGTACTTC. Its protein is CASSSTHCYEQYF.

The chain recombines TRBV18 with TRBJ1-1, with 7 bases matching TRBD1. V shed 4 bases and J 1 base; nucleotides not matched to a gene: 12. The CDR3 has 17 residues. In germline, CDR1 is KGHSH, CDR2 LQKENI. CDR3 protein: CASSLKARGGENTEAFF. The CDR3 DNA reads as TGTGCCAGCTCACTGAAGGCAAGAGGGGGCGAGAACACTGAAGCTTTCTTT.

The gene calls are TRBV7-6 and TRBJ2-5; 7 nucleotides align to TRBD2. Trimming removed 6 bases from V and 1 base from J; junction bases left unmatched: 5. CDR1 and CDR2 from the germline V gene are SGHVS and FNYEAQ. The CDR3 sequence is 14 residues long. DNA of the CDR3: TGTGCCAGCAGGCCTAGCGGTCCCCAAGAGACCCAGTACTTC. Its protein is CASRPSGPQETQYF.

The chain employs TRBV29-1 and TRBJ2-7, with a tentative D call TRBD1 (5 bases). CDR1 is SQVTM and CDR2 is ANQGSEA in the germline V gene. The CDR3 spans 11 residues. V gave up 7 bases and J gave up 6 bases, with 13 bases separating them. As DNA, the CDR3 is TGCAGCGCCCTCGAGCAGGGCGAGCAGTACTTC. Translation: CSALEQGEQYF.

CDR3 nucleotides: TGTGCCAGCAGCGGGTCCCTGACAGGGGGCAGCGATGGCTACACCTTC. Protein product: CASSGSLTGGSDGYTF. The genes are TRBV9 and TRBJ1-2; 10 bases align to TRBD1. There are 16 residues in the CDR3. V was pared by 3 bases and J by 6 bases, with 11 bases of the junction left unmatched. Germline V CDR1 and CDR2: SGDLS, YYNGEE.

CDR3 residues: CASSLVRANYGYTF. CDR3 in DNA: TGCGCCAGCAGCTTGGTTCGGGCTAACTATGGCTACACCTTC. The J gene is TRBJ1-2, the V gene TRBV5-1; D not resolved. The germline V and J ends were trimmed by 0 bases and 0 bases, with 6 bases remaining between them. Germline values: CDR1 SGHRS, CDR2 YFSETQ. The CDR3 runs 14 residues.

The CDR3 DNA follows: TGTGCCAGCGGCCAGTCCACCCAAGAGACCCAGTACTTC. It codes for CASGQSTQETQYF. The chain uses TRBV6-6 and TRBJ2-5, with D unresolved. Trimming shortened V by 8 bases and J by 1 base, and 11 bases separated the two germline ends. Germline values: CDR1 MNHNY, CDR2 SVGAGI (reference sequence). This CDR3 is 13 amino acids long.

V usage is TRBV5-1 and J usage is TRBJ2-1; TRBD2 agrees at 11 bases. CDR1 is SGHRS and CDR2 is YFSETQ in the germline V gene. J gave up 6 bases and V 3 bases, and 8 bases lay outside the gene matches. This CDR3 contains 16 residues. The CDR3 region has the DNA TGCGCCAGCAGCTCGACGGGACTAGCGGAGCCCAATGAGCAGTTCTTC. Its translation is CASSSTGLAEPNEQFF.